This T cell receptor (beta chain) was retrieved from a study of memory CD4+ T cells and cytomegalovirus serostatus. TCRdb's table, derived via immunoSEQ multiplex PCR, lists solely in-frame clones and lacks some. Among over 45,000 clones listed, 82% were seen once. Single viable CD3+CD4+CD8-CD45RO+ cells were sorted as the memory CD4+ T cells. Total CD4+ T cells were enriched by CD4 positive selection. The receptor comes from an adult in good health and CMV-seronegative. Some clones in this sample may be carry-over from other donors' samples. The material sequenced was memory CD4+ T cells from blood.

The CDR3 sequence is CASSFLTTGELFF. The CDR3 nucleotides read TGTGCCAGCAGCTTTCTTACAACCGGGGAGCTGTTTTTT. The rearrangement joins TRBV7-3 to TRBJ2-2; the D is unclear. The V end lost 3 bases, the J end lost 5 bases, and 7 bases lay between the germline ends. This CDR3 is built from 13 residues. Germline-derived CDR1 and CDR2 are SGHTA and FQGTGA. The variable domain in full, completed from reference TRBV7-3 and TRBJ2-2, reads GAGVSQTPSNKVTEKGKYVELRCDPISGHTALYWYRQSLGQGPEFLIYFQGTGAADDSGLPNDRFFAVRPEGSVSTLKIQRTERGDSAVYLCASSFLTTGELFFGEGSRLTVL.